The entry below gives a single T cell receptor (beta chain) sequence along with its context. The data belong to a study of cytomegalovirus exposure and HLA in healthy donors. Study-level information: Some 180 million T cells yielded 100 million or so unique TCR beta sequences in earlier analysis. Some 90 million unique TCRs from HLA-typed donors were held in an early data release.

V lost 4 bases, J lost 4 bases, and 15 bases lay in between. CDR1 is SGHNT, CDR2 YYREEE, per germline (reference sequence). The CDR3 totals 14 residues. PCR primers comprised 60 Vbeta and 13 Jbeta primers. Sequencing used immunoSEQ multiplex PCR; TCRdb keeps in-frame clones, though not all of them. Among fewer than 85,000 clones listed, around 66% were seen once. The V gene is TRBV5-4, the J gene TRBJ2-7; D might be TRBD1 (6 bases). The TCR was taken from a man aged 55 to 69 in good health and CMV-seropositive. Sequenced material: PBMCs. The CDR3 reads CASSPTNRAYEQYF. The CDR3, as DNA: TGTGCCAGCAGCCCGACAAACAGGGCGTACGAGCAGTACTTC.